This section outlines one TCR beta chain sequence together with its context. CDR1 and CDR2 (germline): SEHNR, FQNEAQ (reference sequence). The CDR3 extends over 15 amino acids. With 2 bases removed from V and 6 bases from J, the gap between germline ends came to 16 bases. The data were obtained in a study of blood T cell repertoires in COVID-19. Study as a whole: T cells, B-cell-depleted T cells, or PBMCs supplied cDNA or gDNA.

The data were produced by immunoSEQ multiplex PCR, yet TCRdb's version contains in-frame clones alone and is incomplete. This table holds around 140,000 clones, over 80% found once. The origin of this receptor is a man aged 45-65 years with active COVID-19. The source material was peripheral blood. The chain couples TRBV7-9 to TRBJ1-2, with no clear D. The CDR3 DNA follows: TGTGCCAGCAGCTTAATCGCCCTTAATCTAGATGGCTACACCTTC. This codes for CASSLIALNLDGYTF.